Listed below are T cell receptor beta chains from one sample, sequenced in a study of human T cells and chemical hapten exposure. TCRdb re-analysed the RACE reads in MiXCR, keeping a single row per CDR3 protein. The sample gives 110,000 or so distinct CDR3 sequences, around 35% of which show up once; roughly 2.7% is in the top ten. The sequenced sample was whole blood, obtained in connection with sensitization to the hapten diphenylcyclopropenone (DPC). The source of these receptors is a man between 40 and 49 years old with alopecia areata. Some clones in this sample may be carry-over from other donors' samples. The CDR3 runs from the conserved cysteine through the conserved F or W. D genes are given only for firm matches. The size field is filled for only some rows; it gives once, few, many or a size class.

>.|TRBV10-3|TRBJ2-7|.
TGTGCCATCAGTGAGCAGGCCCCGCCCGACGAGCAGTACTTC
CAISEQAPPDEQYF
>few|TRBV29-1|TRBJ1-2|.
TGCAGCGTTGACCGGACAGCTAACTATGGCTACACCTTC
CSVDRTANYGYTF
>.|TRBV10-3|TRBJ1-4|.
TGTGCCATCAGTGAGACGGGTCCCCGGACGGAACTGTTTTTT
CAISETGPRTELFF
>.|TRBV30|TRBJ2-3|.
TGTGCCTGGAGTGTACAAGACCCTTTCAATCCGTATTTT
CAWSVQDPFNPYF
>.|TRBV28|TRBJ2-7|.
TGTGCCAGCAGTTTTACCTCTTGGAGCGAGCAGTACTTC
CASSFTSWSEQYF
>.|TRBV6-5|TRBJ1-1|TRBD1
TGTGCCAGCAGTTACTCGGCGGGACAGGGGTCGACTGAAGCTTTCTTT
CASSYSAGQGSTEAFF
>few|TRBV20-1|TRBJ2-3|TRBD2
TGCAGTGCTATCGGAGGGACTAGCGGGAGCACCACAGATACGCAGTATTTT
CSAIGGTSGSTTDTQYF
>few|TRBV29-1|TRBJ2-5|.
TGCAGCGTTCTCCGGGACAAGGTTAAACAAGAGACCCAGTACTTC
CSVLRDKVKQETQYF
>.|TRBV5-1|TRBJ2-4|.
TGCGCCAGCACTCCGGGCTTAGCGAAAGGAGACATTCAGTACTTC
CASTPGLAKGDIQYF
>few|TRBV20-1|TRBJ2-1|.
TGCAGTGCTGAGGTAATCGCGCGGTACAATGAGCAGTTCTTC
CSAEVIARYNEQFF
>few|TRBV9|TRBJ2-4|.
TGTGCCAGCAGCGGAGGGTTTGGGGGCCTTGCCAAAAACATTCAGTACTTC
CASSGGFGGLAKNIQYF
>.|TRBV14|TRBJ1-1|.
TGTGCCAGCAGCCAAGCCGGACCGCAGAACACTGAAGCTTTCTTT
CASSQAGPQNTEAFF
>.|TRBV10-3|TRBJ2-1|TRBD1
TGTGCCATCAGAGACGGACAGGGGGTTGATGAGCAGTTCTTC
CAIRDGQGVDEQFF
>.|TRBV2|TRBJ1-1|TRBD1
TGTGCCAGCCTCGTATGGGACAGGGTGCAGAACACTGAAGCTTTCTTT
CASLVWDRVQNTEAFF
>few|TRBV15|TRBJ2-7|TRBD1
TGTGCCACCAGCAGAGTAACCGGGACAGGGTACTACGAGCAGTACTTC
CATSRVTGTGYYEQYF
>many|TRBV29-1|TRBJ2-1|.
TGCAGCGTTACTCCCGGAGTGGATGAGCAGTTCTTC
CSVTPGVDEQFF
>.|TRBV6-1|TRBJ2-4|TRBD1
TGTGCCAGCAGTGGGACAGGGGGGGGAAACATTCAGTACTTC
CASSGTGGGNIQYF
>.|TRBV5-1|TRBJ2-1|.
TGCGCCAGCAGCGCGGCAACCGGGATCATAACCTACAATGAGCAGTTCTTC
CASSAATGIITYNEQFF
>few|TRBV6-6|TRBJ2-7|.
TGTGCCAGCAGTCTCCGACAGGTCCTTATTGGATCCTACGAGCAGTACTTC
CASSLRQVLIGSYEQYF
>.|TRBV20-1|TRBJ2-7|.
TGCAGTGCCGCAGCCGGTCTTGGTGGAGCGGTCAAAGGGAGCGAGCAGTACTTC
CSAAAGLGGAVKGSEQYF
>.|TRBV20-1|TRBJ1-5|TRBD1
TGCAGTGCTCGGGACAGGAGCAATCAGCCCCAGCATTTT
CSARDRSNQPQHF
>few|TRBV5-1|TRBJ2-5|.
TGCGCCAGCAGCTTGGTCCCAAGTCGGACAGCCCAAGAGACCCAGTACTTC
CASSLVPSRTAQETQYF
>.|TRBV11-3|TRBJ1-1|.
TGTGCCAGCAGCGGCGGGTCCTCCGGATATATCCCGAACACTGAAGCTTTCTTT
CASSGGSSGYIPNTEAFF
>.|TRBV6-2/TRBV6-3|TRBJ2-7|TRBD1
TGTGCCAGCGCCCGGGACAGACTGTCCTACGAGCAGTACTTC
CASARDRLSYEQYF
>.|TRBV6-2/TRBV6-3|TRBJ2-3|.
TGTGCCAGCAGTACTCTGACAGATACGCAGTATTTT
CASSTLTDTQYF
>few|TRBV20-1|TRBJ2-5|.
TGCAGTGTATGGGGTGAGACCCAGTACTTC
CSVWGETQYF
>few|TRBV11-3|TRBJ2-1|TRBD1
TGTGCCAGCAGCGCGCGGACAGGTTACAATGAGCAGTTCTTC
CASSARTGYNEQFF
>.|TRBV28|TRBJ1-5|.
TGTGCCAGCAGTCCAAACCCCCAGGGAGGCAGCAGGATGTATCAGCCCCAGCATTTT
CASSPNPQGGSRMYQPQHF
>.|TRBV12-3/TRBV12-4|TRBJ2-1|.
TGTGCCAGCAGTTTTTTTTCTGAGCAGTTCTTC
CASSFFSEQFF
>few|TRBV20-1|TRBJ2-1|TRBD2
TGCAGTGCTAGTCAACCCGGGACTAGCGGGAGGGCCGGGGAGCAGTTCTTC
CSASQPGTSGRAGEQFF
>few|TRBV18|TRBJ2-1|.
TGTGCCAGCTCACCCCTTCTCGACAGCAAAGATGAGCAGTTCTTC
CASSPLLDSKDEQFF
>few|TRBV29-1|TRBJ2-2|TRBD2
TGCAGCGTTAAGACTAGCGGGTGGAACACCGGGGAGCTGTTTTTT
CSVKTSGWNTGELFF
>.|TRBV29-1|TRBJ1-1|.
TGCAGCGGCAAAGGGGGGGCGAGGATGAACACTGAAGCTTTCTTT
CSGKGGARMNTEAFF
>once|TRBV12-3/TRBV12-4|TRBJ2-3|TRBD2
TGTGCCAGCAGCATACTAGCGGGCAGCACAGATACGCAGTATTTT
CASSILAGSTDTQYF
>.|TRBV20-1|TRBJ1-2|.
TGCAGTGCTATTATAGCTAACTATGGCTACACCTTC
CSAIIANYGYTF
>many|TRBV29-1|TRBJ2-3|.
TGCAGCGTTGCAATGGGTCTTATAGATACGCAGTATTTT
CSVAMGLIDTQYF
>.|TRBV20-1|TRBJ2-1|TRBD2
TGCAGTGCTCTGGGTTTAGCTAGCGGGAGGGATAACAATGAGCAGTTCTTC
CSALGLASGRDNNEQFF
>.|TRBV3-1|TRBJ2-2|.
TGTGCCAGCAGCCAGCCGGGAGTAGGGACCGGGGAGCTGTTTTTT
CASSQPGVGTGELFF
>.|TRBV29-1|TRBJ2-4|.
TGCAGCGTGGCAGGGATAGCCAAAAACATTCAGTACTTC
CSVAGIAKNIQYF
>.|TRBV5-1|TRBJ1-5|.
TGCGCCAGCAGCTTAGGCGGAGGCAATCAGCCCCAGCATTTT
CASSLGGGNQPQHF
>.|TRBV28|TRBJ2-1|.
TGTGCCAGCAGTCCCGGCCCCGCCGGGCAGTTCTTC
CASSPGPAGQFF
>.|TRBV27|TRBJ2-7|.
TGTGCCAGCAGTTTATTAGGCGCAGCAGGGGATTCCTACGAGCAGTACTTC
CASSLLGAAGDSYEQYF
>.|TRBV6-6|TRBJ2-7|TRBD1
TGTGCCAGCAGTACCGGGACAGGGAAGTACTTC
CASSTGTGKYF
>.|TRBV6-2/TRBV6-3|TRBJ2-3|TRBD1
TGTGCCAGCCGGGACAGGGGTCCAGATACGCAGTATTTT
CASRDRGPDTQYF
>.|TRBV27|TRBJ2-3|.
TGTGCCAGCAGTTCCCCCACAGATACGCAGTATTTT
CASSSPTDTQYF
>.|TRBV5-1|TRBJ1-5|TRBD1
TGCGCCAGCAGCTTGGACGGACAGGGCCCCCACAATCAGCCCCAGCATTTT
CASSLDGQGPHNQPQHF
>.|TRBV5-4|TRBJ2-7|TRBD2
TGTGCCAGCAGCTTTTCGCGCGGTCTAGCGGGCGAGCAGTACTTC
CASSFSRGLAGEQYF
>few|TRBV12-3/TRBV12-4|TRBJ1-4|TRBD1
TGTGCCAGCAGTCCAAGACAGGGGGCGGTTGAAAAACTGTTTTTT
CASSPRQGAVEKLFF